This is a list of T cell receptor beta chains from one sample in a study of cytomegalovirus exposure and HLA in healthy donors. Profiled with immunoSEQ multiplex PCR; TCRdb holds only in-frame clones, not every one. Of fewer than 250,000 clones listed, roughly 91% are singletons. The sequenced sample consisted of PBMCs. The receptors were gathered from a woman under 30 in good health and CMV-seropositive. The CDR3 runs from the conserved cysteine through the conserved F or W. The D gene is left open where the match is weak. The size entry is marked missing in some rows and otherwise reads once, few, many or a size class.

v_gene: TRBV6-1
j_gene: TRBJ2-7
abundance: few
d_gene: TRBD1
CDR3aa: CASSEPGQSIYEQYF
CDR3nt: TGTGCCAGCAGTGAACCGGGACAGAGTATCTACGAGCAGTACTTC

v_gene: TRBV11-3
j_gene: TRBJ1-1
abundance: .
d_gene: TRBD1
CDR3aa: CASSLGVTGANTEAFF
CDR3nt: TGTGCCAGCAGCTTAGGGGTGACAGGGGCAAACACTGAAGCTTTCTTT

v_gene: TRBV6-6
j_gene: TRBJ1-5
abundance: .
d_gene: .
CDR3aa: CASRERVAQSNQPQHF
CDR3nt: TGTGCCAGCAGGGAACGGGTGGCACAAAGCAATCAGCCCCAGCATTTT

v_gene: TRBV6-1
j_gene: TRBJ2-5
abundance: .
d_gene: .
CDR3aa: CASAPEGETQYF
CDR3nt: TGTGCCAGCGCCCCTGAGGGAGAGACCCAGTACTTC

v_gene: TRBV7-9
j_gene: TRBJ1-1
abundance: .
d_gene: TRBD1
CDR3aa: CASSPDRGPPEAFF
CDR3nt: TGTGCCAGCAGCCCCGACAGGGGGCCCCCTGAAGCTTTCTTT

v_gene: TRBV14
j_gene: TRBJ2-1
abundance: .
d_gene: TRBD2
CDR3aa: CASSQFSGIDEQFF
CDR3nt: TGTGCCAGCAGCCAATTTAGCGGGATCGATGAGCAGTTCTTC

v_gene: TRBV28
j_gene: TRBJ1-1
abundance: .
d_gene: .
CDR3aa: CASSLSEGNTEAFF
CDR3nt: TGTGCCAGCAGTTTATCGGAGGGCAACACTGAAGCTTTCTTT

v_gene: TRBV27
j_gene: TRBJ2-1
abundance: .
d_gene: TRBD1
CDR3aa: CASRPRTGLDEQFF
CDR3nt: TGTGCCAGCAGGCCCAGGACAGGGTTGGATGAGCAGTTCTTC

v_gene: TRBV28
j_gene: TRBJ2-7
abundance: .
d_gene: .
CDR3aa: CASSLQGFAYEQYF
CDR3nt: TGTGCCAGCAGTTTACAGGGCTTCGCCTACGAGCAGTACTTC

v_gene: TRBV11-2
j_gene: TRBJ1-5
abundance: .
d_gene: .
CDR3aa: CASARGIEQPQHF
CDR3nt: TGTGCCAGCGCGAGGGGGATAGAGCAGCCCCAGCATTTT

v_gene: TRBV5-1
j_gene: TRBJ2-1
abundance: .
d_gene: TRBD2
CDR3aa: CASSSGLAGYNEQFF
CDR3nt: TGCGCCAGCAGCTCGGGACTAGCGGGGTACAATGAGCAGTTCTTC

v_gene: TRBV23-1
j_gene: TRBJ2-1
abundance: .
d_gene: TRBD1
CDR3aa: CASSPPGQGIWGQFF
CDR3nt: TGCGCCAGCAGTCCACCGGGACAGGGTATTTGGGGGCAGTTCTTC

v_gene: TRBV5-1
j_gene: TRBJ2-1
abundance: .
d_gene: .
CDR3aa: CASSMTVNNEQFF
CDR3nt: TGCGCCAGCAGCATGACAGTTAACAATGAGCAGTTCTTC

v_gene: TRBV7-9
j_gene: TRBJ1-2
abundance: .
d_gene: .
CDR3aa: CASSLAGTGYGYTF
CDR3nt: TGTGCCAGCAGCTTAGCGGGAACAGGCTATGGCTACACCTTC

v_gene: TRBV28
j_gene: TRBJ2-1
abundance: .
d_gene: .
CDR3aa: CASSAPPSGKGFLNEQFF
CDR3nt: TGTGCCAGCAGTGCGCCCCCCTCGGGGAAAGGGTTCCTCAATGAGCAGTTCTTC

v_gene: TRBV21-1
j_gene: TRBJ2-1
abundance: few
d_gene: .
CDR3aa: CASSKGLAGVVDEQFF
CDR3nt: TGTGCCAGCAGCAAAGGGTTAGCGGGAGTCGTCGATGAGCAGTTCTTC

v_gene: TRBV29-1
j_gene: TRBJ2-5
abundance: .
d_gene: TRBD1
CDR3aa: CSVTGQGRETQYF
CDR3nt: TGCAGCGTGACCGGACAGGGGAGAGAGACCCAGTACTTC

v_gene: TRBV27
j_gene: TRBJ2-2
abundance: .
d_gene: .
CDR3aa: CASSFLMNTGELFF
CDR3nt: TGTGCCAGCAGTTTCTTAATGAACACCGGGGAGCTGTTTTTT